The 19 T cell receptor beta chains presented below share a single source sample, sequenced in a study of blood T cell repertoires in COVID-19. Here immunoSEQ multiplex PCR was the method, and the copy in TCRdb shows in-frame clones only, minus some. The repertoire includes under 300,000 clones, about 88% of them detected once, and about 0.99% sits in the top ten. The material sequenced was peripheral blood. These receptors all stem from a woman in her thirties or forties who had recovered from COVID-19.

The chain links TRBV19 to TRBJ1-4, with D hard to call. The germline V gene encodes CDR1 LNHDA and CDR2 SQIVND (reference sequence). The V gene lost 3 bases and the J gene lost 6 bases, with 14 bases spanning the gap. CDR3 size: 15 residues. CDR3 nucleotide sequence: TGTGCCAGTAGTATCGGCCGCGGGCGCGATGAAAAACTGTTTTTT. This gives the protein CASSIGRGRDEKLFF.

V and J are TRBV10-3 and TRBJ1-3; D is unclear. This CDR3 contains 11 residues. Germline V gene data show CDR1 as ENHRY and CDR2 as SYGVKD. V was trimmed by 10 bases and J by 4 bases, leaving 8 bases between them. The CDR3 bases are TGTGCCACCTCCCCCGGAAACACCATATATTTT. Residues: CATSPGNTIYF.

For the CDR3, the DNA is TGTGCCAGCAGTCCACGAACTGGTGGCTACACCTTC. It encodes CASSPRTGGYTF. The V gene is TRBV27, the J gene TRBJ1-2; D call uncertain. This CDR3 has 12 amino acids. CDR1 MNHEY and CDR2 SMNVEV come from the germline V gene (reference sequence). V shed 5 bases and J shed 7 bases, with 11 bases lying between them.

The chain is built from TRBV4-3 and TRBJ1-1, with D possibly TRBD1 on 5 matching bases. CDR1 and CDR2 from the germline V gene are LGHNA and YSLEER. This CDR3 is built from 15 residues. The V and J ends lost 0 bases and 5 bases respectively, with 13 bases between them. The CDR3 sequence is CASSQDGVGGTEAFF. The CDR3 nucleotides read TGCGCCAGCAGCCAAGATGGGGTGGGGGGGACTGAAGCTTTCTTT.

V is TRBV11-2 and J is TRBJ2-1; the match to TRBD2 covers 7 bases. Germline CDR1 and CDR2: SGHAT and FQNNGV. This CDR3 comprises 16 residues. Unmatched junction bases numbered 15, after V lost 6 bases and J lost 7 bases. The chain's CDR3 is CASRPLAGPLWNEQFF. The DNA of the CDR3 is TGTGCCAGCAGACCCTTAGCGGGCCCTCTATGGAATGAGCAGTTCTTC. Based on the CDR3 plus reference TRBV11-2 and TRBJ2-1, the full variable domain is EAGVAQSPRYKIIEKRQSVAFWCNPISGHATLYWYQQILGQGPKLLIQFQNNGVVDDSQLPKDRFSAERLKGVDSTLKIQPAKLEDSAVYLCASRPLAGPLWNEQFFGPGTRLTVL.

This CDR3 reads CATGLQETQYF. CDR3 coding DNA: TGTGCCACCGGACTCCAAGAGACCCAGTACTTC. The V and J genes are TRBV2 and TRBJ2-5; D might be TRBD2 (5 bases). CDR1 is SNHLY and CDR2 is FYNNEI in the germline V gene. The ends were cut back, 10 bases at V and 1 base at J, with 7 bases in the middle. The CDR3 extends over 11 amino acids. Full variable domain (missing parts from reference TRBV2 and TRBJ2-5): EPEVTQTPSHQVTQMGQEVILRCVPISNHLYFYWYRQILGQKVEFLVSFYNNEISEKSEIFDDQFSVERPDGSNFTLKIRSTKLEDSAMYFCATGLQETQYFGPGTRLLVL.

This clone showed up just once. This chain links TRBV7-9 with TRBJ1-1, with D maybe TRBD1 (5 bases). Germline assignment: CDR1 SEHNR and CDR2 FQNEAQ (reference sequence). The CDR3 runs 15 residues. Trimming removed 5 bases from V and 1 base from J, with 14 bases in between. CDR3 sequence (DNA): TGTGCCAGCAGCCCCCCGGGGGGGACGAACACTGAAGCTTTCTTT. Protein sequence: CASSPPGGTNTEAFF.

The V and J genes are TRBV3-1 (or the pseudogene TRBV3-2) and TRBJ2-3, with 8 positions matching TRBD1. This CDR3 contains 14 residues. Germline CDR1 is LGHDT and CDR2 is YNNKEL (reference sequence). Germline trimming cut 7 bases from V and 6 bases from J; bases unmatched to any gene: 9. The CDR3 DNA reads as TGTGCCAGCACCCGGCAGGGGGCTACGGATACGCAGTATTTT. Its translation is CASTRQGATDTQYF.

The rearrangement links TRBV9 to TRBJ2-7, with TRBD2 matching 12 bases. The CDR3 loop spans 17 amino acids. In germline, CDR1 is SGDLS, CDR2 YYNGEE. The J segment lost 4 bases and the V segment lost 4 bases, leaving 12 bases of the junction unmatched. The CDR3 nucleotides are TGTGCCAGCAGCCCCCCCGCACTAGCGGGAGGAGTTTACGAGCAGTACTTC. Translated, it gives CASSPPALAGGVYEQYF.

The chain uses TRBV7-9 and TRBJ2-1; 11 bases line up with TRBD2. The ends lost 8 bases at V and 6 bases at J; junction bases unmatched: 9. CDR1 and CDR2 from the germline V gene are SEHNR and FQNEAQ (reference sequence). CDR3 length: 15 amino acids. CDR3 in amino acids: CASSLRGLAANEQFF. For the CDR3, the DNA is TGTGCCAGCTCTCTGAGGGGACTAGCGGCCAATGAGCAGTTCTTC.

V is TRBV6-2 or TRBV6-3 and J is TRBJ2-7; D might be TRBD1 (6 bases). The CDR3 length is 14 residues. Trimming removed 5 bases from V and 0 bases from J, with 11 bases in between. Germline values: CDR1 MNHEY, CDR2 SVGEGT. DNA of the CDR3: TGTGCCAGCAGTCCCAGAGGGGGCTCCTACGAGCAGTACGTC. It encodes CASSPRGGSYEQYV.

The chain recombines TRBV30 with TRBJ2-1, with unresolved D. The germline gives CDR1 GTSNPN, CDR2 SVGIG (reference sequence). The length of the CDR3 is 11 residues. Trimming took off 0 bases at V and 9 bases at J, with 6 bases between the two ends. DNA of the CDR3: TGTGCCTGGAGTGTTGTCGGTGAGCAGTTCTTC. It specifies CAWSVVGEQFF.

CDR3 residues: CASSRTRTSGYEQYV. Written as DNA, the CDR3 is TGTGCCAGCAGCCGCACGCGGACTAGCGGATACGAGCAGTACGTC. This chain uses TRBV7-9 with TRBJ2-7; 10 bases agree with TRBD2. The J segment lost 4 bases and the V segment lost 5 bases, leaving 8 bases of the junction unmatched. The germline gives CDR1 SEHNR, CDR2 FQNEAQ (reference sequence). CDR3 length equals 15 residues.

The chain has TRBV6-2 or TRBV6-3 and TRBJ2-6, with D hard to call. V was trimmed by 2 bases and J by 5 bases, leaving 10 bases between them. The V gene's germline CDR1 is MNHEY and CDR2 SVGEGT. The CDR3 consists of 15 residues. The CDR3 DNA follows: TGTGCCAGCAGTTACGCGCCAGGCCGGGCCAACGTCCTGACTTTC. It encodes CASSYAPGRANVLTF.

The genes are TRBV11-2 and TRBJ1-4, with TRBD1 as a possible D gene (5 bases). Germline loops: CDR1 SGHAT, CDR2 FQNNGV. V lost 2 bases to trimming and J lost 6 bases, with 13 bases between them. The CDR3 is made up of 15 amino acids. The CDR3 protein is CASSLRLGGDEKLFF. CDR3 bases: TGTGCCAGCAGCTTACGATTGGGGGGGGATGAAAAACTGTTTTTT.

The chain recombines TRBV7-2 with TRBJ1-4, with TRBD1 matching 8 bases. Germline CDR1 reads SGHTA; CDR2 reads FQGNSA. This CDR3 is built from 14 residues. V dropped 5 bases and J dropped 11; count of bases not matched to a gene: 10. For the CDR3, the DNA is TGTGCCAGCAGCCAGGACAGGGCTGAGGGGAAACTGTTTTTT. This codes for CASSQDRAEGKLFF.

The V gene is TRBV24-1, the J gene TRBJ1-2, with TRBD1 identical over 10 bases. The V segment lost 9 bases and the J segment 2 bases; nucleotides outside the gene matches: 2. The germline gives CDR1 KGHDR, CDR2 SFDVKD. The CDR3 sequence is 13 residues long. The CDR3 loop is CATGTGENYGYTF. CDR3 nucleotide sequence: TGTGCCACCGGGACAGGGGAAAACTATGGCTACACCTTC.

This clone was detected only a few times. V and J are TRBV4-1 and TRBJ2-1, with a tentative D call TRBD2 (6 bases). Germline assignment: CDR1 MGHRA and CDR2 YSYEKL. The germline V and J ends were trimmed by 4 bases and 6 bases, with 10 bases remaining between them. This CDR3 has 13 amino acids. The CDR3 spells CASSRVGGNEQFF. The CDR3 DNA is TGCGCCAGCAGCCGCGTCGGGGGCAATGAGCAGTTCTTC.

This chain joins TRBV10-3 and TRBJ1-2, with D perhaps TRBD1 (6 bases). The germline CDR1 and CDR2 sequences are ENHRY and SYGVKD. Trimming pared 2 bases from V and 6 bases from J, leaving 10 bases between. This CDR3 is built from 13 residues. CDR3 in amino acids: CAISEEDSHGYTF. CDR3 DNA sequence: TGTGCCATCAGTGAGGAGGACAGCCATGGCTACACCTTC.